The entry that follows covers one T cell receptor beta chain sequence. Its antigen is currently unknown. The protocol was immunoSEQ multiplex PCR, while the TCRdb copy is restricted to in-frame clones and leaves out a portion. The data show 70,000 to 85,000 clones, around 86% seen once. This CDR3 has 14 amino acids. Trimming stripped 3 bases from V and 5 bases from J, with 13 bases between. Germline values: CDR1 GTSNPN, CDR2 SVGIG (reference sequence). This record belongs to a study of OX40 agonist ivuxolimab in advanced cancers. Study as a whole: Dosing consisted of intravenous ivuxolimab at 0.01 to 10 mg/kg every 2 weeks. Study findings and constraints: Individuals who were partial responders at 0.1-3.0 mg/kg had clonal expansion that ranked among the lowest. In a subset of nonresponders, normalized T-cell clonal expansion was also low.

Autoimmune disease history or systemic immunosuppression excluded patients. This rearrangement joins TRBV30 to TRBJ1-4; possible D gene TRBD1, 6 bases. The sequencing used CD4+ or CD8+ T cells sorted from blood, collected in a trial of the OX40 agonist ivuxolimab. The TCR originated in an adult with an advanced solid tumor such as melanoma, head and neck, liver or kidney cancer. The CDR3 spells CAWRADSRNEKLFF. The CDR3 DNA reads as TGTGCCTGGAGAGCGGACAGCAGAAATGAAAAACTGTTTTTT.